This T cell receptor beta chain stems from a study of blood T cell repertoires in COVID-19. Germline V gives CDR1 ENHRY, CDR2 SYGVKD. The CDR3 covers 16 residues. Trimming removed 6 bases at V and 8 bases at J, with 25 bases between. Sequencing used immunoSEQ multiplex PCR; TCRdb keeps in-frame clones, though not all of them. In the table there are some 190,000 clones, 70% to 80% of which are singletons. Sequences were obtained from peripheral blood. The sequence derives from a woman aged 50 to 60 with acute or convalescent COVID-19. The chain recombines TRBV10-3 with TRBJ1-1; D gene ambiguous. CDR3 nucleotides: TGTGCCATCAGCAACGGGGTGGAGGACCCGAGTCCGGAAGCTTTCTTT. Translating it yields CAISNGVEDPSPEAFF.